Presented here are 20 T cell receptor beta chains from one specimen sequenced in a study of control samples from healthy donors and cancer patients. The repertoire was sequenced with immunoSEQ multiplex PCR; TCRdb's copy has only in-frame clones and lacks some. The sample has about 120,000 clones; just under 90% are singletons. Input material: blood. The receptor set was obtained from a man younger than 40 in good health.

V usage is TRBV5-4 and J usage is TRBJ1-1; 7 nucleotides match TRBD1. Germline V CDR1 and CDR2: SGHNT, YYREEE (reference sequence). CDR3 length: 17 residues. V shed 0 bases, J shed 4 bases, and the junction held 12 bases outside the gene matches. CDR3 loop: CASSLGGGYRGPTEAFF. DNA for the CDR3: TGTGCCAGCAGCTTGGGTGGGGGTTACAGGGGCCCCACTGAAGCTTTCTTT.

The chain uses TRBV25-1 and TRBJ1-5; no reliable D call. The length of the CDR3 is 14 residues. Per the germline V gene, CDR1 is MGHDK and CDR2 is SYGVNS. V dropped 2 bases and J dropped 2 bases, with 7 bases sitting between them. The CDR3 loop is CASSETGRNQPQHF. The CDR3, as DNA: TGTGCCAGCAGTGAAACGGGTCGCAATCAGCCCCAGCATTTT.

The rearrangement links TRBV18 to TRBJ1-1; the D gene is possibly TRBD1 (6 bases). Trimming left V 3 bases short and J 6 bases short, with 8 bases between. Germline CDR1 KGHSH, CDR2 LQKENI. The CDR3 runs to 12 residues. The CDR3 reads CASSPRGSEAFF. CDR3 DNA: TGTGCCAGCTCACCTAGGGGGTCTGAAGCTTTCTTT.

This clone was detected once. The chain links TRBV6-1 to TRBJ2-7; no clear D gene. Germline values: CDR1 MNHNS, CDR2 SASEGT. V lost 2 bases to trimming and J lost 0 bases, with 2 bases between them. The CDR3 runs 12 residues. The CDR3 DNA follows: TGTGCCAGCAGTGAAAACTCCTACGAGCAGTACGTC. It specifies CASSENSYEQYV.

The rearrangement joins TRBV6-5 to TRBJ2-7; D uncertain. The CDR3 extends over 11 amino acids. Deletions cut 6 bases from V and 6 bases from J, with 9 bases between. Germline assignment: CDR1 MNHEY and CDR2 SVGAGI. CDR3 in amino acids: CASRKESEQYF. For the CDR3, the DNA is TGTGCCAGCAGAAAAGAAAGCGAGCAGTACTTC.

The genes are TRBV5-6 and TRBJ1-4, with D uncertain. Germline assignment: CDR1 SGHDT and CDR2 YYEEEE. The CDR3 runs to 12 residues. Trimming pared 0 bases from V and 11 bases from J, leaving 8 bases between. CDR3 coding DNA: TGTGCCAGCAGCTTGGGCGGGGTGAAACTGTTTTTT. Its protein product is CASSLGGVKLFF.

This chain links TRBV6-5 with TRBJ1-1; possibly TRBD1 for D (5 bases). Between the trimmed V and J ends, which lost 8 bases and 0 bases, there was a span of 10 bases. The V gene's germline CDR1 is MNHEY and CDR2 SVGAGI. This CDR3 has 13 residues. The chain's CDR3 is CASLDTLNTEAFF. The CDR3 DNA reads as TGTGCCAGCCTGGACACCCTGAACACTGAAGCTTTCTTT.

The chain has TRBV9 and TRBJ2-5; 7 bases agree with TRBD1. The germline gives CDR1 SGDLS, CDR2 YYNGEE. The CDR3 has 17 residues. With V trimmed by 4 bases and J by 0 bases, 12 bases remained unmatched. CDR3 protein: CASSQNLRQGNQETQYF. CDR3 coding DNA: TGTGCCAGCAGCCAGAACCTAAGACAGGGAAACCAAGAGACCCAGTACTTC. Full variable domain (remainder filled in from reference TRBV9 and TRBJ2-5): DSGVTQTPKHLITATGQRVTLRCSPRSGDLSVYWYQQSLDQGLQFLIQYYNGEERAKGNILERFSAQQFPDLHSELNLSSLELGDSALYFCASSQNLRQGNQETQYFGPGTRLLVL.

This clone was picked up one time. V is TRBV10-3 and J is TRBJ1-5; 11 nucleotides agree with TRBD1. This CDR3 contains 15 residues. Germline CDR1 reads ENHRY; CDR2 reads SYGVKD. V lost 4 bases to trimming and J lost 3 bases; unmatched junction nucleotides: 2. The CDR3 here is CAISGTGGVNQPQHF. The CDR3 region has the DNA TGTGCCATCAGTGGGACAGGGGGCGTCAATCAGCCCCAGCATTTT.

The chain combines TRBV19 with TRBJ1-1; 9 nucleotides agree with TRBD1. The CDR3 has 14 residues. CDR1 and CDR2 from the germline V gene are LNHDA and SQIVND (reference sequence). V dropped 5 bases and J dropped 4; count of bases not matched to a gene: 5. The CDR3 DNA follows: TGTGCCAGTAGTCCTTCGACAGGGGGCACTGAAGCTTTCTTT. This translates into CASSPSTGGTEAFF.

This chain joins TRBV6-6 and TRBJ1-1, with a possible D match to TRBD1 (5 bases). V lost 7 bases and J 1 base, leaving 19 bases between the germline ends. Germline V gene lookup returns CDR1 MNHNY and CDR2 SVGAGI (reference sequence). CDR3 length: 16 amino acids. For the CDR3, the DNA is TGTGCCAGCAATCCTTCCAGGGTAGGATCGAACACTGAAGCTTTCTTT. Translation: CASNPSRVGSNTEAFF.

The chain uses TRBV5-1 and TRBJ2-1; 13 nucleotides line up with TRBD2. This CDR3 spans 15 amino acids. Germline CDR1 is SGHRS and CDR2 is YFSETQ. J was trimmed by 7 bases and V by 3 bases; bases with no gene match: 4. CDR3 coding DNA: TGCGCCAGCAGCTCGACTAGCGGGGGGCAGAATGAGCAGTTCTTC. Protein: CASSSTSGGQNEQFF. The whole variable domain, remainder taken from reference TRBV5-1 and TRBJ2-1, is KAGVTQTPRYLIKTRGQQVTLSCSPISGHRSVSWYQQTPGQGLQFLFEYFSETQRNKGNFPGRFSGRQFSNSRSEMNVSTLELGDSALYLCASSSTSGGQNEQFFGPGTRLTVL.

This sequence joins TRBV7-2 and TRBJ1-1, with D uncertain. Germline CDR1 is SGHTA and CDR2 is FQGNSA. CDR3 length equals 14 residues. V was trimmed by 1 base and J by 0 bases, leaving 6 bases between them. CDR3 in amino acids: CASSLGRLNTEAFF. The CDR3, as DNA: TGTGCCAGCAGCTTAGGACGGCTGAACACTGAAGCTTTCTTT.

The rearrangement joins TRBV29-1 to TRBJ1-6, with TRBD1 matching 7 bases. The CDR3 loop spans 14 amino acids. The germline CDR1 and CDR2 sequences are SQVTM and ANQGSEA. The junction had 8 bases not matched to a gene; V was cut back by 4 bases and J by 8 bases. The CDR3 region has the DNA TGCAGCGTTGGACAGGGAACCCGGGATTCACCCCTCCACTTT. As protein: CSVGQGTRDSPLHF.

The rearrangement links TRBV6-1 to TRBJ1-5; D gene unclear. The ends were cut back, 2 bases at V and 2 bases at J, with 4 bases in the middle. The CDR3 contains 13 residues. Looked up from germline, CDR1 is MNHNS and CDR2 is SASEGT. CDR3 sequence: CASSEFGNQPQHF. DNA of the CDR3: TGTGCCAGCAGTGAATTCGGCAATCAGCCCCAGCATTTT.

V usage is TRBV4-1 and J usage is TRBJ1-2; D is ambiguous. This CDR3 is 13 amino acids long. Trimming pared 0 bases from V and 5 bases from J, leaving 7 bases between. CDR1 is MGHRA and CDR2 is YSYEKL in the germline V gene. The CDR3 reads CASSQDEAYGYTF. In DNA form, the CDR3 reads TGCGCCAGCAGCCAAGACGAGGCTTATGGCTACACCTTC.

The V and J genes are TRBV7-7 and TRBJ1-3, with D uncertain. The CDR3 consists of 13 residues. The V end was cut by 1 base, the J end by 2 bases, with 3 bases between. Germline V gives CDR1 SSHAT, CDR2 FNYEAQ (reference sequence). The CDR3 region is CASSLGTGNTIYF. The CDR3 bases are TGTGCCAGCAGCTTAGGCACTGGAAACACCATATATTTT.

V is TRBV18 and J is TRBJ1-1; 9 bases map to TRBD1. The CDR3 has 15 residues. The junction had 8 bases not matched to a gene; V was cut back by 4 bases and J by 5 bases. Germline V lookup: CDR1 KGHSH, CDR2 LQKENI. CDR3: CASSLRQGERTEAFF. CDR3 nucleotides: TGTGCCAGCTCACTGAGACAGGGGGAACGAACTGAAGCTTTCTTT.

This clone was detected a few times. This chain joins TRBV7-2 and TRBJ2-7; D is unresolved. The CDR3 has 12 amino acids. Between the trimmed V and J ends, which lost 5 bases and 9 bases, there was a span of 14 bases. Germline values: CDR1 SGHTA, CDR2 FQGNSA. The CDR3 region is CASSLDANRQYF. The DNA of the CDR3 is TGTGCCAGCAGCCTCGACGCTAACCGGCAGTACTTC.

This clone was picked up a small number of times. The J gene is TRBJ1-6, the V gene TRBV27; TRBD1 is a possible D gene (5 bases). CDR1 MNHEY and CDR2 SMNVEV come from the germline V gene (reference sequence). The CDR3 contains 15 residues. Trimming shortened V by 3 bases and J by 0 bases, and 6 bases separated the two germline ends. The CDR3 loop is CASSFGGSYNSPLHF. As DNA, the CDR3 is TGTGCCAGCAGTTTCGGGGGCTCCTATAATTCACCCCTCCACTTT.